This entry concerns a single TCR beta chain. This clone was observed a single time. The target of this receptor is not known. No base qualities exist here, and no much larger clone lies one base off it. The source of the sample is a study of cytomegalovirus exposure and HLA in healthy donors (dated by TCRdb to between 2016 and 2019). Broadly, across the study: An earlier analysis of several hundred of the donors reported 276 Gb of sequence data and some 110 million unique TCR beta sequences obtained from around 190 million T cells. A separate validation cohort of 90 to 150 different subjects was used in addition to the roughly 670-subject first cohort. Because of strong linkage in the cohort, roughly five DR-DQ haplotypes were treated as single units for association and clustering. A later genetic analysis used genome-wide SNP genotypes for about 55% of the 666 donors, treating that subset as a discovery cohort. A later analysis re-analyzed previously published TCR beta repertoires from about 730 donors and added high-resolution HLA genotyping to study TCR occurrence patterns. Of the 350 to 450 genotyped donors, 81% fell in the genetic ancestry cluster associated with self-reported Caucasian donors. HLA typing included class I and class II loci at four-digit resolution. Every repertoire in the discovery cohort had been generated on one and the same sequencing platform. The later analysis used no new phenotypic data to find candidate immune exposures, relying instead on TCR beta sequences and their occurrence across donors. Using immunosequencing, the study profiled T cell repertoires from 500 to 800 subjects and related those repertoires to cytomegalovirus serostatus. Across around 400 genotyped donors of the cohort, an average of about 240,000 unique TCR beta nucleotide sequences per donor were sequenced, and around 20% of those sequences were non-productive. To predict cytomegalovirus infection status, the study brought together high-throughput TCR immunosequencing, statistical association of individual TCRs with disease status, and machine learning. An earlier analysis of 587 of the donors used high-throughput TCR beta sequencing to judge whether each TCR beta V gene segment behaved as functional or pseudogenic. The number of typed donors differed by locus: about 620-640 for A, B, C, DRB1 and DQB1; some 500 for DQA1; around 610 for DPA1; and roughly 470 for DPB1. The study aimed to test whether cataloging public T cell receptors could reveal signatures of past pathogen exposure. Donor age, sex, ethnicity and CMV serostatus were compiled together with the repertoire data. Roughly 310 gigabases of sequencing data and approximately 85 million unique TCR sequences were included in an early release covering about 600 HLA-typed donors. On the study overall, not on this receptor specifically: A cluster of highly shared sequence variants was judged likely to represent a technical artifact of the sequencing pipeline. According to a later analysis, most CMV-associated TCR beta chains appeared to be HLA-restricted, and the HLA associations seemed to be driven largely by CMV exposure. A further reported finding was that TCR beta sequences accurately predicted the HLA-A and HLA-B alleles for most subjects in the first cohort. In a later genetic analysis, fewer N-insertions in productive TCRs were reported among donors in an Asian-associated ancestry cluster than the approximately 630-donor mean. Most TCR sequences were observed very rarely across donors, whereas some public TCRs were present in many individuals. Some IMGT-functional V segments, including TRBV6-2 and TRBV6-3, could not be told apart with the 87-base-pair reads, so those segments were excluded. In a later analysis, several top co-occurrence clusters were reported to appear linked to parvovirus B19, influenza, CMV and Epstein-Barr virus. In a later genetic analysis, a missense DCLRE1C variant was associated with V-gene and J-gene trimming of TCR beta chains, and the association was replicated in an independent cohort. In both the original and validation cohorts, the classifier was reported to diagnose cytomegalovirus status with high specificity and sensitivity. A total of around 150 TCR beta chains were listed by the study as associated with cytomegalovirus. CMV serostatus was the only immune exposure information available for the cohort. A later analysis found that HLA-associated TCR beta chains were more clonally expanded and had lower generation probabilities than equally common non-associated chains. The earlier analysis of approximately 560 of the donors excluded some 15 rarely observed V segments, including chromosome 9 orphons, because counts were too low. When HLA alleles, especially DR and DQ, strongly co-occurred, TCR associations were difficult to assign to individual alleles. In a later analysis, some 17,000 TCR beta sequences were associated with specific HLA alleles at a false discovery rate of 0.05. In a later analysis, TCR association rates were found to vary across HLA loci, with the most associated TCRs seen for DRB1 alleles and the fewest for HLA-C alleles. The cohort was sequenced for TCR beta chains only, and without alpha or paired-chain data the features that could be detected were limited. HLA typing was unavailable for some donors at each locus, so association tests used only the typed subset. Roughly uniform sequencing depth across donors was assumed in presence/absence analyses, although this assumption may not hold. It was suggested by the authors that the approach could potentially be generalized to other disease states and immunological phenotypes. Linkage disequilibrium might explain the correlated functional status among segregating V segments, but an unknown experimental factor could not be excluded. A few of the identified cytomegalovirus-associated TCR beta chains were confirmed in vitro to be specific for cytomegalovirus antigens. An earlier analysis of 587 of the donors showed that most TCR beta V segments appeared in productive rearrangements either about 90% or about 30% of the time, which broadly matched IMGT annotations.

The cohort comprised hundreds of healthy bone marrow donors. At the time of sampling, all cohort members were nominally healthy, though unrecorded immune exposures were likely present. The donor was CMV seropositive and belonged to the group of some 290 seropositive cohort members. Every donor gave a peripheral blood sample, and the peripheral blood mononuclear cells from that sample were used for TCR beta sequencing. Genomic DNA extraction from the blood cell samples was performed with the Qiagen DNeasy Blood Extraction Kit. Library construction relied on the immunoSEQ multiplex PCR assay. The multiplex PCR relied on a mix of 60 forward primers for TCR Vbeta segments and 13 reverse primers for TCR Jbeta segments. Amplification of the CDR3 region of rearranged TCR beta genes was performed with a multiplex PCR assay on genomic DNA. On the Illumina HiSeq System, the amplified TCR beta libraries were sequenced as 87-base-pair reads. Per the source publication's procedure: A later analysis counted around 72 million unique TCR beta chains across the 550 to 800 repertoires, and approximately 11 million of these chains were shared by at least two donors. Raw reads were error-corrected and collapsed into unique sequences by a nearest-neighbor algorithm in which closely related sequences were merged to remove PCR and sequencing errors. Alignment of CDR3 sequences to IMGT reference sequences was used to assign V, D and J gene segments. For a sequence to be retained, a match of at least six nucleotides was required to both a V gene segment and a J gene segment. A rearrangement was called productive if the CDR3 had no stop codons and remained in frame with V and J, and every other rearrangement was called non-productive. CDR3 was defined according to IMGT convention as the region running from the second conserved V-encoded cysteine to the conserved J-encoded phenylalanine. In an earlier analysis of more than 550 of the donors, sequences lacking an unambiguous match to a single V gene segment were excluded. An earlier analysis of 587 of the donors called V segments functional above 56.7% productive rearrangements and segregating when the between-donor standard deviation exceeded 5%. A statistical classification framework was built for diagnosing cytomegalovirus status from the catalog of TCR beta chain sequences. V and J gene assignment, in a later analysis, came from comparing TCR nucleotide sequences with IMGT/GENE-DB human TR gene sequences. The TCRdist pipeline was used in a later analysis to assign CDR3 sequences and most-parsimonious VDJ recombination scenarios. In a later analysis, each TCR beta chain was defined by its CDR3 amino acid sequence together with its V-gene family, and reads without a unique V-gene family were excluded. A later analysis removed 592 highly shared, low-generation-probability nucleotide sequences to deal with suspected cross-contamination and a sequencing artifact. For each public chain, a later analysis derived a clonal expansion index from normalized ranks of inferred template counts within each repertoire. In a later analysis, generation probabilities were computed with a VDJ recombination model fitted to out-of-frame rearrangements, and the resulting probabilities were checked against IGoR. In a later analysis, TCR-TCR, TCR-HLA and TCR-CMV co-occurrence was scored with hypergeometric tests, and a repertoire-size bias correction was applied to TCR pairs. In a later analysis, false discovery rates were estimated by permuting HLA or CMV assignments 20 times. A later analysis grouped co-occurring TCRs with DBSCAN, adding TCRdist sequence similarity when clustering within HLA-allele-positive subsets. Co-occurrence clustering excluded repertoires with fewer than 30,000 or more than 120,000 public chains, plus five with anomalous nucleotide sharing. Held by TCRdb, this immuneACCESS table contains in-frame sequences only and omits some clones. Under half of the omission traces to an unresolved V gene where checked; the cause of the rest is unknown. V and J calls and clone size come straight from that table; D and trimming were deduced from the DNA. The sample table shows 180,000 or so clones, and less than 90% are seen once. The top ten hold roughly 4.8% of the sample.

The CDR3 starts with the cysteine, ends with the phenylalanine, and has 13 residues. Left in the record is the CDR3 DNA by itself, 39 bases read in frame from the first base. The germline V gene provides CDR1 ENHRY and CDR2 SYGVKD. Trimming takes 7 bases from V and 1 base from J, and the germline ends sit 8 bases apart. Sequenced sample: PBMCs. The chain employs TRBV10-3 and TRBJ1-3, with the D gene not clear enough to name. The clonotype comes from a woman between 50 and 59 years old in good health and CMV-seropositive. The CDR3 region has the sequence CAITRGSGNTIYF. The DNA reads as follows: TGTGCCATCACCCGGGGTTCTGGAAACACCATATATTTT.